One TCR beta chain is described in this entry. Its antigen remains unknown. This entry is derived from a study of Ad26.COV2.S vaccination and SARS-CoV-2 variants. About the research overall: Ad26.COV2.S shots went into the muscle once or twice, 56 days apart.

Clones were sequenced by immunoSEQ multiplex PCR, and TCRdb holds only the in-frame ones, with some missing. This sample yields over 300,000 clones, of which around 82% are seen a single time; roughly 7.4% belongs to the top ten. Study findings and constraints: Vaccine recipients surpassed placebo recipients in spike-specific TCR breadth.

Treatment denoted: some 20 received Ad26.COV2.S at low or high dose, single or two shots; 5 received placebo; per-sample allocation not given. Specimens were obtained on day 63 following the first vaccine or placebo injection. It was Wuhan-strain SARS-CoV-2 spike that the Ad26 vaccine vector expressed. The source of this sequence is a person between 18 and 65 years old who received the Ad26.COV2.S COVID-19 vaccine or a placebo. The sample consisted of peripheral blood, taken in a trial of Ad26.COV2.S vaccine versus placebo.

CDR3 amino acids: CAWRWGRYNEQFF. The CDR3 DNA is TGTGCCTGGAGGTGGGGCCGGTACAATGAGCAGTTCTTC. V is TRBV30 and J is TRBJ2-1; TRBD1 might be the D (5 bases). The germline gives CDR1 GTSNPN, CDR2 SVGIG (reference sequence). With 3 bases removed from V and 4 bases from J, the gap between germline ends came to 10 bases. This CDR3 has 13 amino acids.